A selection of T cell receptor beta chains follows, all from one sample in a study of T-cell reconstitution after alpha-beta-depleted transplantation in children. TCRdb recomputed calls from the PCR reads with MiXCR, one row per CDR3 protein. The sample consists of about 420,000 distinct CDR3 sequences, 15% to 20% of them appearing once. Sample: PBMCs, mostly from graft donor cells, taken 360 days after TCRalphabeta/CD19-depleted stem cell transplant. These receptors were obtained from a boy under two years old who had a stem cell transplant for Wiskott-Aldrich syndrome, so the T cells may come from the graft donor. CDR3s include the opening cysteine and the closing phenylalanine or tryptophan. A D gene is named only where the DNA matches it firmly. Size tells how often a clone was seen (once, few, many) or the class of an expanded clone, and some rows leave it out.

j_call: TRBJ2-5
d_call: NA
v_call: TRBV7-2
clone_size: NA
cdr3_nt: TGTGCCAGCAGACTGGGACACCGTTCAAAGACCCAGTACTTC
cdr3_aa: CASRLGHRSKTQYF

j_call: TRBJ2-2
d_call: NA
v_call: TRBV29-1
clone_size: few
cdr3_nt: TGCAGCGTTGTGCAGGGGAGAAACACCGGGGAGCTGTTTTTT
cdr3_aa: CSVVQGRNTGELFF

j_call: TRBJ2-1
d_call: TRBD1
v_call: TRBV30
clone_size: NA
cdr3_nt: TGTGCCTGGAACAGGGGGCGCGGAAAGCAGTTCTTC
cdr3_aa: CAWNRGRGKQFF

j_call: TRBJ2-3
d_call: NA
v_call: TRBV4-3
clone_size: few
cdr3_nt: TGCGCCAGCAGCGTCTCGGGGGATGGCACAGATACGCAGTATTTT
cdr3_aa: CASSVSGDGTDTQYF

j_call: TRBJ2-3
d_call: NA
v_call: TRBV4-1
clone_size: NA
cdr3_nt: TGCGCCAGCAGCCCCTATCCCAGAACAGATACGCAGTATTTT
cdr3_aa: CASSPYPRTDTQYF

j_call: TRBJ2-6
d_call: NA
v_call: TRBV7-9
clone_size: NA
cdr3_nt: TGTGCCAGCAGCTTAGTCAGAGGGGGCTCTGGGGCCAACGTCCTGACTTTC
cdr3_aa: CASSLVRGGSGANVLTF

j_call: TRBJ2-6
d_call: NA
v_call: TRBV5-1
clone_size: NA
cdr3_nt: TGCGCCAGCAGCCCTGACCCGGGCTCTGGGGCCAACGTCCTGACTTTC
cdr3_aa: CASSPDPGSGANVLTF

j_call: TRBJ2-5
d_call: TRBD1
v_call: TRBV28
clone_size: NA
cdr3_nt: TGTGCCAGCAGTTCTGGACAGGTCCGAGGAACCCAGTACTTC
cdr3_aa: CASSSGQVRGTQYF

j_call: TRBJ2-1
d_call: TRBD2
v_call: TRBV20-1
clone_size: once
cdr3_nt: TGCAGTGCCCCTCGGACTAGCGGAACCTACAATGAGCAGTTCTTC
cdr3_aa: CSAPRTSGTYNEQFF

j_call: TRBJ2-1
d_call: NA
v_call: TRBV24-1
clone_size: NA
cdr3_nt: TGTGCCACCAGTGGAAAACCCGGGACTCCGGGGGATTACAATGAGCAGTTCTTC
cdr3_aa: CATSGKPGTPGDYNEQFF

j_call: TRBJ2-5
d_call: NA
v_call: TRBV2
clone_size: many
cdr3_nt: TGTGCCAGCACCCCCCCACGGGCAACGTTTACAGAGACCCAGTACTTC
cdr3_aa: CASTPPRATFTETQYF

j_call: TRBJ2-3
d_call: TRBD2
v_call: TRBV18
clone_size: NA
cdr3_nt: TGTGCCAGCTCACCACCGAGGATAGCGGGAACCACAGATACGCAGTATTTT
cdr3_aa: CASSPPRIAGTTDTQYF

j_call: TRBJ2-5
d_call: TRBD1
v_call: TRBV7-9
clone_size: NA
cdr3_nt: TGTGCCAGCAGCTCGGCAGGGGGACAGGGAAAGACCCAGTACTTC
cdr3_aa: CASSSAGGQGKTQYF

j_call: TRBJ2-1
d_call: NA
v_call: TRBV4-3
clone_size: few
cdr3_nt: TGCGCCAGCAGCCAAGTAGGGGGTGGAGAGGGATGGGAGCAGTTCTTC
cdr3_aa: CASSQVGGGEGWEQFF

j_call: TRBJ2-5
d_call: TRBD1
v_call: TRBV15
clone_size: few
cdr3_nt: TGTGCCACCAGCGGGGACAGGGGCCTCCAAGAGACCCAGTACTTC
cdr3_aa: CATSGDRGLQETQYF

j_call: TRBJ2-2
d_call: TRBD2
v_call: TRBV10-3
clone_size: NA
cdr3_nt: TGTGCCATCAGTGAGTCCGGGACTAGGAGTGGCGGGGAGCTGTTTTTT
cdr3_aa: CAISESGTRSGGELFF

j_call: TRBJ2-1
d_call: NA
v_call: TRBV10-3
clone_size: NA
cdr3_nt: TGTGCCATCGCGGGACCTCTTCCCAATGAGCAGTTCTTC
cdr3_aa: CAIAGPLPNEQFF

j_call: TRBJ2-1
d_call: NA
v_call: TRBV28
clone_size: NA
cdr3_nt: TGTGCCAGCAGTTCCCCTGGGGGATTGTCATATGAGCAGTTCTTC
cdr3_aa: CASSSPGGLSYEQFF

j_call: TRBJ1-1
d_call: NA
v_call: TRBV3-1
clone_size: few
cdr3_nt: TGTGCCAGCAGCCAAGATCTGGGAAGCGAGAAAGCTTTCTTT
cdr3_aa: CASSQDLGSEKAFF

j_call: TRBJ2-7
d_call: TRBD2
v_call: TRBV29-1
clone_size: few
cdr3_nt: TGCAGCGTTGGGGGGGGGATGGCAAACTACGAGCAGTACTTC
cdr3_aa: CSVGGGMANYEQYF

j_call: TRBJ2-7
d_call: NA
v_call: TRBV5-1
clone_size: NA
cdr3_nt: TGCGCCAGCAGCTTGGAGGGGACGGGAACAGGGAAGTACTTC
cdr3_aa: CASSLEGTGTGKYF

j_call: TRBJ2-1
d_call: NA
v_call: TRBV7-8
clone_size: few
cdr3_nt: TGTGCCAGCAGCTTTCCAAGGGGGGTGTCCTACAATGAGCAGTTCTTC
cdr3_aa: CASSFPRGVSYNEQFF

j_call: TRBJ2-6
d_call: NA
v_call: TRBV21-1
clone_size: NA
cdr3_nt: TGTGCCAGCAGCAGGGAACAGATTTCTTTGACGGTAGGGGAGGGAGGGGCCAACGTCCTGACTTTC
cdr3_aa: CASSREQISLTVGEGGANVLTF

j_call: TRBJ2-7
d_call: NA
v_call: TRBV4-1
clone_size: NA
cdr3_nt: TGCGCCAGCAGCCTGAGCACAGGGACGCTTGTTTACGAGCAGTACTTC
cdr3_aa: CASSLSTGTLVYEQYF

j_call: TRBJ2-1
d_call: TRBD2
v_call: TRBV6-5
clone_size: few
cdr3_nt: TGTGCCAGCAAGCGGGGGGGTGAGCAGTTCTTC
cdr3_aa: CASKRGGEQFF

j_call: TRBJ2-1
d_call: TRBD2
v_call: TRBV13
clone_size: NA
cdr3_nt: TGTGCCAGCAGCTTAATGTTCAGGACTAGCGGGAGGGCCCTCTTCAATGAGCAGTTCTTC
cdr3_aa: CASSLMFRTSGRALFNEQFF

j_call: TRBJ1-5
d_call: NA
v_call: TRBV2
clone_size: few
cdr3_nt: TGTGCCAGCAGTGAAGGGGGGGTAGGCAATCAGCCCCAGCATTTT
cdr3_aa: CASSEGGVGNQPQHF

j_call: TRBJ1-1
d_call: TRBD1
v_call: TRBV7-9
clone_size: NA
cdr3_nt: TGTGCCAGCAGCTTTCGGAGGGGGCCGGACACTGAAGCTTTCTTT
cdr3_aa: CASSFRRGPDTEAFF

j_call: TRBJ2-2
d_call: TRBD1
v_call: TRBV4-3
clone_size: few
cdr3_nt: TGCGCCAGCAGCCAGCGTAGACAGGGGAGCACCGGGGAGCTGTTTTTT
cdr3_aa: CASSQRRQGSTGELFF

j_call: TRBJ2-5
d_call: NA
v_call: TRBV4-1
clone_size: NA
cdr3_nt: TGCGCCAGCAGCCAAGCTAGAGTAAAGGCAGAGACCCAGTACTTC
cdr3_aa: CASSQARVKAETQYF

j_call: TRBJ2-3
d_call: NA
v_call: TRBV12-3/TRBV12-4
clone_size: few
cdr3_nt: TGTGCCAGCAGCCAGTCCCCCGTTAGACTAGATACGCAGTATTTT
cdr3_aa: CASSQSPVRLDTQYF

j_call: TRBJ2-1
d_call: NA
v_call: TRBV7-9
clone_size: few
cdr3_nt: TGTGCCAGCAGCTTAGAACTTTGGCGTAACAATGAGCAGTTCTTC
cdr3_aa: CASSLELWRNNEQFF

j_call: TRBJ1-1
d_call: NA
v_call: TRBV7-8
clone_size: NA
cdr3_nt: TGTGCCAGCAGCTTAGGAGGCGTAAGGGGCACTGAAGCTTTCTTT
cdr3_aa: CASSLGGVRGTEAFF

j_call: TRBJ2-7
d_call: NA
v_call: TRBV5-6
clone_size: NA
cdr3_nt: TGTGCCAGCAGGTTGGGAAGGGCCTACGAGCAGTACTTC
cdr3_aa: CASRLGRAYEQYF

j_call: TRBJ2-2
d_call: NA
v_call: TRBV5-5
clone_size: NA
cdr3_nt: TGTGCCAGCAGCTTGAGGGTCAGTGAGAACACCGGGGAGCTGTTTTTT
cdr3_aa: CASSLRVSENTGELFF

j_call: TRBJ2-2
d_call: TRBD2
v_call: TRBV29-1
clone_size: few
cdr3_nt: TGCAGCGTTCGGGAGGGCTCTACCGGGGAGCTGTTTTTT
cdr3_aa: CSVREGSTGELFF

j_call: TRBJ2-7
d_call: NA
v_call: TRBV4-3
clone_size: few
cdr3_nt: TGCGCCAGCAGCCAATACCGGGATAGCTCCTACGAGCAGTACTTC
cdr3_aa: CASSQYRDSSYEQYF

j_call: TRBJ2-1
d_call: TRBD2
v_call: TRBV7-9
clone_size: few
cdr3_nt: TGTGCCAGCAGTCATAGCGGGGACTCCTACAATGAGCAGTTCTTC
cdr3_aa: CASSHSGDSYNEQFF

j_call: TRBJ2-6
d_call: TRBD1
v_call: TRBV12-3/TRBV12-4
clone_size: NA
cdr3_nt: TGTGCCAGCAGTTCCACGCCTCCCCGGACAGGGGCCAGCTCTGGGGCCAACGTCCTGACTTTC
cdr3_aa: CASSSTPPRTGASSGANVLTF

j_call: TRBJ2-3
d_call: TRBD2
v_call: TRBV10-3
clone_size: few
cdr3_nt: TGTGCCATCAGTCTGACTAGCGGGGGGGGCACAGATACGCAGTATTTT
cdr3_aa: CAISLTSGGGTDTQYF

j_call: TRBJ2-1
d_call: TRBD2
v_call: TRBV20-1
clone_size: few
cdr3_nt: TGCAGTGCTAGAGTCCCCCGGGCTAGCGGCTCCTACAATGAGCAGTTCTTC
cdr3_aa: CSARVPRASGSYNEQFF

j_call: TRBJ2-3
d_call: TRBD2
v_call: TRBV27
clone_size: few
cdr3_nt: TGTGCCAGCAGTTTATCGCTAGCGGCCAGCACAGATACGCAGTATTTT
cdr3_aa: CASSLSLAASTDTQYF

j_call: TRBJ1-4
d_call: NA
v_call: TRBV11-2
clone_size: few
cdr3_nt: TGTGCCAGCAGCATAACAGCTGCAACTAATGAAAAACTGTTTTTT
cdr3_aa: CASSITAATNEKLFF

j_call: TRBJ1-1
d_call: NA
v_call: TRBV20-1
clone_size: NA
cdr3_nt: TGCAGTGCTAGAGGTCAACTTATGAACACTGAAGCTTTCTTT
cdr3_aa: CSARGQLMNTEAFF

j_call: TRBJ1-4
d_call: NA
v_call: TRBV12-3/TRBV12-4
clone_size: NA
cdr3_nt: TGTGCCAGCAGTCCCCTTCCCAGCGCCTTGGAAAAACTGTTTTTT
cdr3_aa: CASSPLPSALEKLFF

j_call: TRBJ2-1
d_call: TRBD1
v_call: TRBV13
clone_size: few
cdr3_nt: TGTGCCAGCAGCCGGGACAGGGGAGTTGGGAAGCAGTTCTTC
cdr3_aa: CASSRDRGVGKQFF

j_call: TRBJ2-1
d_call: TRBD2
v_call: TRBV20-1
clone_size: few
cdr3_nt: TGCAGTGCCCGTAGACTAGCGGGAGAGCAGTTCTTC
cdr3_aa: CSARRLAGEQFF

j_call: TRBJ2-1
d_call: NA
v_call: TRBV6-5
clone_size: NA
cdr3_nt: TGTGCCAGCAGTTACAAGGTGGGAGTCAGTTTGAACAATGAGCAGTTCTTC
cdr3_aa: CASSYKVGVSLNNEQFF